The 27 T cell receptor beta chains below all came from one sample that was sequenced in a study of T cells in Graves' hyperthyroidism and ophthalmopathy. RNA transcripts were the template for amplifying TCR beta CDR3 regions. An initial round of RT-PCR targeting the TCR CDR3 relied on the HTBI primer set. One entry per CDR3 protein, called by TCRdb with MiXCR from the multiplex PCR reads. The sample consists of approximately 490,000 distinct CDR3 sequences, 22% of them appearing once. The source material was blood. These receptor sequences come from a woman aged 70-85 years with Graves' ophthalmopathy.

Remarks on this clonotype: This may arise from a read error, as a much more abundant clone is one base away. The chain combines TRBV12-3 or TRBV12-4 with TRBJ1-1; possibly TRBD1 for D (5 bases). The CDR3 is made up of 12 amino acids. The CDR3 is CVSSPGTYGAFF. CDR3 DNA sequence: TGTGTCAGCAGTCCGGGGACGTATGGAGCTTTCTTT.

This clonotype occurred many times. The rearrangement links TRBV7-3 to TRBJ1-1; 10 nucleotides agree with TRBD1. The CDR3 loop spans 14 amino acids. Germline values: CDR1 SGHTA, CDR2 FQGTGA. J was trimmed by 10 bases and V by 5 bases; bases with no gene match: 10. CDR3 in DNA: TGTGCCAGCAGCCGCGGACAGGGGGAATCTGGAGCTTTCTTT. It encodes CASSRGQGESGAFF.

This clonotype was observed a handful of times. The chain carries TRBV19 and TRBJ2-2; D unresolved. Trimming left V 3 bases short and J 7 bases short, with 9 bases between. CDR1 is LNHDA and CDR2 is SQIVND in the germline V gene (reference sequence). This CDR3 spans 13 amino acids. The CDR3, as DNA: TGTGCCAGTAGTATGGCATTTGGCGGGGAGCTGTTTTTT. This codes for CASSMAFGGELFF.

This clonotype has more than one count but fewer than ten. V usage is TRBV7-2 and J usage is TRBJ2-1; the D is unclear. This CDR3 comprises 14 residues. The V end lost 1 base, the J end lost 5 bases, and 9 bases lay between the germline ends. CDR1 and CDR2 (germline): SGHTA, FQGNSA. The CDR3 loop reads CASSLVAANNEQFF. CDR3 sequence (DNA): TGTGCCAGCAGCTTAGTGGCAGCGAACAATGAGCAGTTCTTC.

This clonotype has a handful of counts. The rearrangement joins TRBV5-4 to TRBJ2-2, with TRBD1 as a possible D gene (6 bases). Per the germline V gene, CDR1 is SGHNT and CDR2 is YYREEE (reference sequence). CDR3 length equals 17 residues. V lost 6 bases and J 4 bases, leaving 22 bases between the germline ends. CDR3: CASNSWMAQGLTGELFF. The CDR3 coding sequence is TGTGCCAGCAATAGTTGGATGGCTCAGGGGCTCACCGGGGAGCTGTTTTTT.

The rearrangement uses TRBV20-1 and TRBJ1-2, with 7 bases that match TRBD1. CDR3 length: 15 amino acids. V gave up 1 base and J gave up 5 bases; unmatched junction bases: 10. CDR1 is DFQATT and CDR2 is SNEGSKA in the germline V gene (reference sequence). The CDR3 DNA follows: TGCAGTGCTAGAGGGGACAGTCAAGGGAGATATGGCTACACCTTC. Its translation is CSARGDSQGRYGYTF.

The sample holds a few counts of this clonotype. The J gene is TRBJ2-7, the V gene TRBV15; D call uncertain. Germline CDR1 and CDR2: LNHNV and YYDKDF (reference sequence). This CDR3 region has 13 residues. V was shortened by 7 bases and J by 9 bases, with 19 bases between the two germline ends. CDR3 amino acids: CATTTRQAGRQYF. CDR3 DNA sequence: TGTGCCACCACGACCCGGCAGGCCGGACGGCAGTACTTC.

This chain links TRBV6-2 or TRBV6-3 with TRBJ1-2, with unresolved D. Per germline, CDR1 MNHEY and CDR2 SVGEGT. The germline V and J ends were trimmed by 5 bases and 0 bases, with 10 bases remaining between them. The CDR3 sequence is 14 residues long. The CDR3 sequence: CASSGLVANYGYTF. DNA of the CDR3: TGTGCCAGCAGTGGCTTGGTAGCTAACTATGGCTACACCTTC.

The V call is TRBV12-3 or TRBV12-4, the J call TRBJ2-1, with D possibly matching TRBD2 (5 bases). This CDR3 spans 15 amino acids. Trimming removed 10 bases from V and 0 bases from J, with 16 bases in between. The CDR3 coding sequence is TGTGCCACCAAACAGCGGATGAGCTCCTACAATGAGCAGTTCTTC. This gives the protein CATKQRMSSYNEQFF.

This clonotype was counted only a few times. The rearrangement uses TRBV19 and TRBJ1-5, with 12 bases matching TRBD1. V gave up 6 bases and J gave up 3 bases; unmatched junction bases: 3. CDR1 and CDR2 from the germline V gene are LNHDA and SQIVND (reference sequence). There are 15 residues in the CDR3. The CDR3 region has the DNA TGTGCCAGTAGGGGACAGGGGGCCCTCAATCAGCCCCAGCATTTT. The encoded protein is CASRGQGALNQPQHF. The full variable domain, in which reference TRBV19 and TRBJ1-5 provide the parts outside the CDR3, is DGGITQSPKYLFRKEGQNVTLSCEQNLNHDAMYWYRQDPGQGLRLIYYSQIVNDFQKGDIAEGYSVSREKKESFPLTVTSAQKNPTAFYLCASRGQGALNQPQHFGDGTRLSIL.

This clonotype was recorded at least ten times. The rearrangement uses TRBV12-3 or TRBV12-4 and TRBJ1-2; D is unclear. The length of the CDR3 is 14 residues. Trimming cost V 7 bases and J 0 bases, with 12 bases left between them. CDR3 bases: TGTGCCAGCACCTCAGGTGGAGCTAACTATGGCTACACCTTC. Encoded protein: CASTSGGANYGYTF.

This clonotype was found many times. J is TRBJ2-3 and V is TRBV7-2; a possible D gene is TRBD1 (6 bases). V was cut by 5 bases and J by 5 bases, with 20 bases left in between. From germline, CDR1 is SGHTA and CDR2 FQGNSA. This CDR3 region has 16 residues. CDR3 amino acids: CASSIGQTSGRDTQYF. The CDR3 DNA sequence: TGTGCCAGCAGCATTGGACAGACTTCGGGGAGAGATACGCAGTATTTT.

This clonotype was counted at least ten times. The chain links TRBV28 to TRBJ2-3, with 15 bases identical to TRBD2. This CDR3 spans 18 amino acids. V lost 3 bases and J lost 3; bases outside the gene matches: 7. Germline CDR1 is MDHEN and CDR2 is SYDVKM. CDR3 sequence: CASSFSRTSGGGTDTQYF. CDR3 DNA: TGTGCCAGCAGTTTTTCTCGGACTAGCGGGGGGGGGACAGATACGCAGTATTTT. The variable domain in full, with the rest retrieved from reference TRBV28 and TRBJ2-3, is DVKVTQSSRYLVKRTGEKVFLECVQDMDHENMFWYRQDPGLGLRLIYFSYDVKMKEKGDIPEGYSVSREKKERFSLILESASTNQTSMYLCASSFSRTSGGGTDTQYFGPGTRLTVL.

This sequence joins TRBV9 and TRBJ2-2; 9 nucleotides align to TRBD2. This CDR3 has 16 amino acids. Germline CDR1 reads SGDLS; CDR2 reads YYNGEE. V dropped 6 bases and J dropped 0; count of bases not matched to a gene: 6. Here the CDR3 DNA reads TGTGCCAGCAAAAGCGGGAGGAGCGCGAACACCGGGGAGCTGTTTTTT. It codes for CASKSGRSANTGELFF.

About this clonotype itself: A much larger clone differs from this one at a single base, so this may be a read error. CDR3 sequence reads: CASSSRTDREDQFF. CDR3 coding DNA: TGTGCCAGCAGCTCGAGGACGGACAGGGAGGACCAGTTCTTC. The chain is built from TRBV11-2 and TRBJ2-1; 8 bases agree with TRBD1. The CDR3 extends over 14 amino acids. J gave up 13 bases and V 4 bases, and 12 bases lay outside the gene matches. Germline V gene lookup returns CDR1 SGHAT and CDR2 FQNNGV.

The rearrangement uses TRBV7-8 and TRBJ2-7, with TRBD2 identical over 10 bases. The CDR3 covers 15 residues. Trimming removed 4 bases from V and 3 bases from J; junction bases left unmatched: 6. Germline lookup yields CDR1 SGHVS and CDR2 FQNEAQ. In nucleotides, the CDR3 is TGTGCCAGCAGCTCTAGCGGGGGCTCTTTCTACGAGCAGTACTTC. This sequence encodes CASSSSGGSFYEQYF.

The chain is built from TRBV15 and TRBJ2-2, with a tentative D call TRBD1 (6 bases). Trimming cost V 5 bases and J 2 bases, with 18 bases left between them. The CDR3 consists of 17 residues. The germline V gene encodes CDR1 LNHNV and CDR2 YYDKDF (reference sequence). CDR3 DNA: TGTGCCACCAGCGGCATCGCACAGGGAATTAACACCGGGGAGCTGTTTTTT. Residues: CATSGIAQGINTGELFF. The full variable domain, its missing parts supplied by reference TRBV15 and TRBJ2-2, is DAMVIQNPRYQVTQFGKPVTLSCSQTLNHNVMYWYQQKSSQAPKLLFHYYDKDFNNEADTPDNFQSRRPNTSFCFLDIRSPGLGDTAMYLCATSGIAQGINTGELFFGEGSRLTVL.

This clonotype was seen just once. The CDR3 is CASSQEGQGQYF. The CDR3 region has the DNA TGCGCCAGCAGCCAAGAGGGACAGGGGCAGTACTTC. This chain joins TRBV4-3 and TRBJ2-7; 9 nucleotides agree with TRBD1. The CDR3 length is 12 residues. V gave up 0 bases and J gave up 9 bases; unmatched junction bases: 0. The V gene's germline CDR1 is LGHNA and CDR2 YSLEER.

The sample holds a few counts of this clonotype. The chain combines TRBV6-1 with TRBJ1-6; 7 bases map to TRBD1. Germline V lookup: CDR1 MNHNS, CDR2 SASEGT. This CDR3 comprises 17 residues. The ends lost 6 bases at V and 2 bases at J; junction bases unmatched: 10. As DNA, the CDR3 is TGTGCCAGCAGACGAGGACAGGTTGGCGCCTATAATTCACCCCTCCACTTT. Protein product: CASRRGQVGAYNSPLHF.

The rearrangement uses TRBV19 and TRBJ2-1, with 14 positions matching TRBD2. The V and J ends lost 6 bases and 8 bases, in that order; junction bases with no gene match: 3. This CDR3 spans 14 amino acids. In germline, CDR1 is LNHDA, CDR2 SQIVND (reference sequence). For the CDR3, the DNA is TGTGCCAGTAGAGGGACTAGCGGGAGTGATGAGCAGTTCTTC. Translation gives CASRGTSGSDEQFF.

This clonotype has a count of ten or more. This chain links TRBV6-2 or TRBV6-3 with TRBJ1-5; 8 bases agree with TRBD1. Germline CDR1 and CDR2: MNHEY and SVGEGT. J lost 6 bases, V lost 6 bases, and 7 bases had no gene match. The CDR3 has 14 residues. The CDR3, as DNA: TGTGCCAGCAGCGATACAGGGGGGCGTCAGCCCCAGCATTTT. Amino acid sequence: CASSDTGGRQPQHF.

This clonotype was seen at least ten times. DNA of the CDR3: TGCAGTGTAAGACAGTCCAATCAGCCCCAGCATTTT. It yields the protein CSVRQSNQPQHF. The J gene is TRBJ1-5, the V gene TRBV20-1, with a tentative D call TRBD1 (5 bases). This CDR3 has 12 amino acids. V lost 7 bases and J lost 3, with 10 bases in between. The germline V gene encodes CDR1 DFQATT and CDR2 SNEGSKA (reference sequence).

V gene TRBV5-1 combines with J gene TRBJ2-1; the match to TRBD2 covers 10 bases. Unmatched junction bases numbered 9, after V lost 3 bases and J lost 6 bases. Germline lookup yields CDR1 SGHRS and CDR2 YFSETQ. CDR3 size: 16 residues. CDR3 sequence: CASSSRSGGGGNEQFF. DNA for the CDR3: TGCGCCAGCAGCTCCAGGAGCGGGGGGGGGGGCAATGAGCAGTTCTTC.

This chain connects TRBV6-1 to TRBJ2-7, with D maybe TRBD1 (6 bases). Looked up from germline, CDR1 is MNHNS and CDR2 is SASEGT. V was shortened by 5 bases and J by 5 bases, with 16 bases between the two germline ends. CDR3 length: 14 amino acids. The chain's CDR3 is CASSTTGSNDEQYF. The CDR3 bases are TGTGCCAGCAGTACTACAGGGTCGAACGACGAGCAGTACTTC.

The chain combines TRBV12-3 or TRBV12-4 with TRBJ1-2; tentatively, D is TRBD1 (5 bases). V gave up 5 bases and J gave up 8 bases, with 18 bases separating them. The CDR3 loop spans 14 amino acids. DNA for the CDR3: TGTGCCAGCAGTGCCTTGGGGGGGGGAGAGGGCTACACCTTC. Translated, it gives CASSALGGGEGYTF.

This rearrangement joins TRBV18 to TRBJ2-2; unclear D gene. CDR1 and CDR2 from the germline V gene are KGHSH and LQKENI. The CDR3 is 14 amino acids. Deletions cut 0 bases from V and 8 bases from J, with 10 bases between. The DNA of the CDR3 is TGTGCCAGCTCACCACCGGTCGAAGGTGGGGAGCTGTTTTTT. Translation gives CASSPPVEGGELFF.

This clonotype appeared many times. This rearrangement joins TRBV20-1 to TRBJ1-2; 7 nucleotides align to TRBD1. The CDR3 totals 14 residues. The J segment lost 2 bases and the V segment lost 5 bases, leaving 8 bases of the junction unmatched. Per the germline V gene, CDR1 is DFQATT and CDR2 is SNEGSKA (reference sequence). The CDR3 nucleotides read TGCAGTGCTGGGGAGACAGGGTCAAACTATGGCTACACCTTC. As protein: CSAGETGSNYGYTF.